The sequence of this TCR beta chain was determined in a study of blood T cells in healthy people across ages. For the study at large: Per every two T cells, about one barcoded beta molecule was captured by template switching. Findings of the study overall: The lack of PBMC sorting stopped any conclusive naive versus antigen-experienced comparison.

As regards this clonotype: The antigen is not known.

The use of a sample-barcoded 5' primer and a J-beta primer mix characterized a second PCR of roughly 6 to 11 cycles. TCRdb fed the 5' RACE reads into MiXCR, producing one record per CDR3 protein. The sample has 850,000 or so distinct CDR3 sequences; around 30% are singletons. Deletions cut 5 bases from V and 2 bases from J, with 13 bases between. Germline CDR1 is SQVTM and CDR2 is ANQGSEA. The CDR3 runs 13 residues. This TCR was sampled from a woman of 80 years or more in good health. Sequencing was performed on blood. The chain carries TRBV29-1 and TRBJ2-7; D unresolved. In DNA, the CDR3 is TGCAGCGTTTTTGGATTCTCCCCCTACGAGCAGTACTTC. Encoded protein: CSVFGFSPYEQYF.